These 27 T cell receptor beta chains were all obtained from the same sample, sequenced in a study of blood T cell repertoires in COVID-19. The method was immunoSEQ multiplex PCR; TCRdb's version includes in-frame clones alone and lacks a portion of them. Found here are tens of thousands of clones, roughly four fifths of them singletons; the top ten hold 13% to 15%. The sample comprised peripheral blood. Receptors originate from a human donor with acute or convalescent COVID-19. The donor label of this sample is uncertain.

The rearrangement uses TRBV5-1 and TRBJ2-7; 12 bases are shared with TRBD2. The V segment lost 0 bases and the J segment 3 bases; nucleotides outside the gene matches: 4. Germline CDR1 and CDR2: SGHRS and YFSETQ. The CDR3 length is 16 residues. CDR3 protein: CASSLGLAGVGYEQYF. The CDR3 coding sequence is TGCGCCAGCAGCTTGGGACTAGCGGGAGTGGGCTACGAGCAGTACTTC.

V usage is TRBV6-5 and J usage is TRBJ1-2, with unresolved D. CDR1 is MNHEY and CDR2 is SVGAGI in the germline V gene. The CDR3 runs 12 residues. Trimming removed 6 bases from V and 7 bases from J, with 12 bases in between. The CDR3 protein is CASRTPSGGYTF. In nucleotides, the CDR3 is TGTGCCAGCAGAACCCCTAGCGGTGGCTACACCTTC.

For the CDR3, the DNA is TGTGCCAGCAGTATCCGGGACGAGCAGTACTTC. Its protein is CASSIRDEQYF. The chain recombines TRBV28 with TRBJ2-7; D uncertain. The V end lost 5 bases, the J end lost 5 bases, and 7 bases lay between the germline ends. Germline-derived CDR1 and CDR2 are MDHEN and SYDVKM. This CDR3 contains 11 residues.

The V gene is TRBV11-3, the J gene TRBJ2-3, with D maybe TRBD1 (5 bases). Germline values: CDR1 SGHNT, CDR2 YENEEA. Trimming took off 3 bases at V and 1 base at J, with 14 bases between the two ends. CDR3 length equals 16 residues. This chain's CDR3 is CASSFWQGLGTDTQYF. CDR3 sequence (DNA): TGTGCCAGCAGCTTTTGGCAGGGCCTAGGCACAGATACGCAGTATTTT.

This chain joins TRBV7-2 and TRBJ2-7; 13 bases align to TRBD2. The germline V gene encodes CDR1 SGHTA and CDR2 FQGNSA. With V trimmed by 5 bases and J by 4 bases, 8 bases remained unmatched. The CDR3 sequence is 16 residues long. The CDR3: CASSVETSGRSYEQYF. In DNA form, the CDR3 reads TGTGCCAGCAGCGTAGAGACTAGCGGGAGGAGTTACGAGCAGTACTTC.

The CDR3 coding sequence is TGTGCCAGCAGCTTGCCCCGCAATGAGCAGTTCTTC. It translates to CASSLPRNEQFF. The chain couples TRBV5-4 to TRBJ2-1; D ambiguous. Germline loops: CDR1 SGHNT, CDR2 YYREEE (reference sequence). V lost 1 base and J lost 6, with 5 bases in between. The CDR3 consists of 12 residues.

The rearrangement links TRBV6-2 or TRBV6-3 to TRBJ1-1; D remains ambiguous. The CDR3 contains 13 residues. Germline-derived CDR1 and CDR2 are MNHEY and SVGEGT. Between the trimmed V and J ends, which lost 0 bases and 7 bases, there was a span of 9 bases. DNA for the CDR3: TGTGCCAGCAGTTACTCGCGGGCGGGTGAAGCTTTCTTT. Translation gives CASSYSRAGEAFF.

This rearrangement joins TRBV29-1 to TRBJ1-2; no clear D gene. Looked up from germline, CDR1 is SQVTM and CDR2 is ANQGSEA. Trimming took 8 bases from V and 1 from J, leaving 11 bases between them. The CDR3 consists of 12 residues. The DNA of the CDR3 is TGCAGCACGCGGCTGGTTAACTATGGCTACACCTTC. Amino acid sequence: CSTRLVNYGYTF.

The chain uses TRBV5-1 and TRBJ2-5; no firm D call. The CDR3 runs to 13 residues. V lost 0 bases and J lost 5, with 8 bases in between. From germline, CDR1 is SGHRS and CDR2 YFSETQ. CDR3 bases: TGCGCCAGCAGCTTGGACCCTGAGGAGACCCAGTACTTC. Translated: CASSLDPEETQYF.

The rearrangement joins TRBV6-5 to TRBJ2-1; maybe TRBD2 (5 bases). The length of the CDR3 is 13 residues. CDR1 MNHEY and CDR2 SVGAGI come from the germline V gene. Trimming cost V 6 bases and J 7 bases, with 13 bases left between them. The CDR3 reads CASSANGLNEQFF. CDR3 nucleotide sequence: TGTGCCAGCAGCGCGAACGGACTGAATGAGCAGTTCTTC.

This chain links TRBV11-3 with TRBJ2-2; perhaps TRBD2 as D (5 bases). The germline V gene has CDR1 SGHNT and CDR2 YENEEA. V lost 1 base to trimming and J lost 4 bases, with 16 bases between them. The CDR3 length is 17 residues. CDR3 coding DNA: TGTGCCAGCAGCTTAGTAACCGGGGTGGGGATCACCGGGGAGCTGTTTTTT. Its protein is CASSLVTGVGITGELFF.

This clone appeared a few times. This chain connects TRBV27 to TRBJ1-1; D is possibly TRBD1 (6 bases). The CDR3 contains 16 residues. Trimming stripped 5 bases from V and 4 bases from J, with 20 bases between. Germline lookup yields CDR1 MNHEY and CDR2 SMNVEV (reference sequence). The CDR3 here is CASSRTGGAIRTEAFF. DNA for the CDR3: TGTGCCAGCAGTCGCACGGGGGGGGCAATACGCACTGAAGCTTTCTTT.

This clone has only a few counts. This chain connects TRBV7-2 to TRBJ2-1; weak D call: TRBD2 (6 bases). CDR1 and CDR2 from the germline V gene are SGHTA and FQGNSA. The CDR3 spans 14 residues. V was pared by 2 bases and J by 7 bases, with 12 bases between. The CDR3 DNA sequence: TGTGCCAGCAGCTTAACAAGCGGGCCGAATGAGCAGTTCTTC. It encodes CASSLTSGPNEQFF.

The chain recombines TRBV2 with TRBJ1-1, with a weak D call TRBD1 (5 bases). Germline V gene lookup returns CDR1 SNHLY and CDR2 FYNNEI. CDR3 length equals 13 residues. Trimming took off 5 bases at V and 7 bases at J, with 14 bases between the two ends. The CDR3 loop is CASSPQGTGEAFF. Here the CDR3 DNA reads TGTGCCAGCAGTCCCCAGGGTACTGGTGAAGCTTTCTTT.

A single count supports this clone. V usage is TRBV19 and J usage is TRBJ2-7; the match to TRBD1 covers 7 bases. With 4 bases clipped from V and 6 bases from J, the junction kept 6 bases outside the gene matches. CDR3 length: 13 residues. Germline V gene sequence: CDR1 LNHDA, CDR2 SQIVND (reference sequence). In DNA, the CDR3 is TGTGCCAGTAGTAGGACAGGCAGTCGCGAGCAGTACTTC. This translates into CASSRTGSREQYF.

The chain is built from TRBV5-6 and TRBJ2-1, with 7 bases identical to TRBD2. From germline, CDR1 is SGHDT and CDR2 YYEEEE. The CDR3 is made up of 16 amino acids. J was trimmed by 4 bases and V by 0 bases; bases with no gene match: 7. CDR3 loop: CASSLVAGEIYNEQFF. For the CDR3, the DNA is TGTGCCAGCAGCTTGGTTGCGGGGGAGATATACAATGAGCAGTTCTTC.

The V call is TRBV7-2, the J call TRBJ1-2; no firm D call. The CDR3 spans 14 residues. CDR1 and CDR2 (germline): SGHTA, FQGNSA. The V end was cut by 0 bases, the J end by 4 bases, with 9 bases between. The CDR3: CASSLAGSGYGYTF. The CDR3, as DNA: TGTGCCAGCAGCTTAGCCGGGAGCGGCTATGGCTACACCTTC.

V gene TRBV20-1 combines with J gene TRBJ1-6, with 8 nucleotides matching TRBD1. Germline loops: CDR1 DFQATT, CDR2 SNEGSKA (reference sequence). Germline trimming cut 3 bases from V and 5 bases from J; bases unmatched to any gene: 9. There are 16 residues in the CDR3. This CDR3 is CSASRTGGLDNSPLHF. The CDR3 DNA follows: TGCAGTGCTAGTAGAACAGGGGGTTTGGATAATTCACCCCTCCACTTT.

The chain couples TRBV27 to TRBJ2-5; the match to TRBD1 covers 8 bases. The CDR3 loop spans 15 amino acids. Looked up from germline, CDR1 is MNHEY and CDR2 is SMNVEV (reference sequence). V dropped 5 bases and J dropped 3; count of bases not matched to a gene: 8. This chain's CDR3 is CASSGRTGTKETQYF. CDR3 bases: TGTGCCAGCAGTGGGCGGACAGGGACGAAAGAGACCCAGTACTTC.

CDR3 in DNA: TGTGCCAGCAACAGGGTATCTTTGGAATCGGAGACCCAGTACTTC. Translation gives CASNRVSLESETQYF. The rearrangement joins TRBV5-5 to TRBJ2-5, with D possibly being TRBD1 (6 bases). Deletions cut 6 bases from V and 5 bases from J, with 20 bases between. Germline CDR1 reads SGHKS; CDR2 reads YYEKEE (reference sequence). This CDR3 has 15 amino acids. Based on the CDR3 plus reference TRBV5-5 and TRBJ2-5, the full variable domain is DAGVTQSPTHLIKTRGQQVTLRCSPISGHKSVSWYQQVLGQGPQFIFQYYEKEERGRGNFPDRFSARQFPNYSSELNVNALLLGDSALYLCASNRVSLESETQYFGPGTRLLVL.

Regarding this clone: The sample contains more than one DNA sequence encoding this CDR3. CDR3 residues: CASSLVAGAADTQYF. CDR3 DNA sequence: TGCGCCAGCAGCTTGGTAGCGGGAGCAGCAGATACGCAGTATTTT. The chain employs TRBV5-1 and TRBJ2-3; the match to TRBD2 covers 9 bases. Per germline, CDR1 SGHRS and CDR2 YFSETQ. CDR3 length equals 15 residues. After removal of 0 bases from V and 4 bases from J, the junction contained 3 bases not matched to a gene.

The gene calls are TRBV6-2 or TRBV6-3 and TRBJ1-2; D might be TRBD1 (6 bases). This CDR3 contains 16 residues. The germline V and J ends were trimmed by 5 bases and 4 bases, with 20 bases remaining between them. CDR1 and CDR2 (germline): MNHEY, SVGEGT. The CDR3 sequence: CASSRTSGVIGYGYTF. The CDR3 region has the DNA TGTGCCAGCAGTCGAACTTCAGGGGTTATCGGCTATGGCTACACCTTC.

This chain uses TRBV28 with TRBJ1-5; D unresolved. CDR1 is MDHEN, CDR2 SYDVKM, per germline. The V end lost 7 bases, the J end lost 4 bases, and 8 bases lay between the germline ends. CDR3 size: 12 residues. The CDR3 is CASTPSNQPQHF. DNA of the CDR3: TGTGCCAGCACCCCTTCTAATCAGCCCCAGCATTTT.

V gene TRBV6-2 or TRBV6-3 combines with J gene TRBJ1-1; no clear D. V lost 1 base and J lost 5, with 8 bases in between. This CDR3 has 13 amino acids. The germline V gene encodes CDR1 MNHEY and CDR2 SVGEGT. The DNA for the CDR3 is TGTGCCAGCAGTTACTTGGAGAGGACTGAAGCTTTCTTT. It translates to CASSYLERTEAFF.

The chain combines TRBV24-1 with TRBJ2-2; TRBD2 aligns across 10 bases. The germline CDR1 and CDR2 sequences are KGHDR and SFDVKD. V lost 5 bases to trimming and J lost 4 bases; unmatched junction nucleotides: 12. The CDR3 sequence is 18 residues long. The CDR3 bases are TGTGCCACCAGTGTGAGTGAAGGACTAGCGGAGATCACCGGGGAGCTGTTTTTT. Translation: CATSVSEGLAEITGELFF.

The rearrangement links TRBV28 to TRBJ2-3, with D uncertain. Trimming pared 7 bases from V and 2 bases from J, leaving 13 bases between. The CDR3 length is 14 residues. Germline loops: CDR1 MDHEN, CDR2 SYDVKM. The CDR3 nucleotides read TGTGCCAGCACCCGTCCCTTTTCCACAGATACGCAGTATTTT. This gives the protein CASTRPFSTDTQYF.

The V call is TRBV7-3, the J call TRBJ2-1, with TRBD2 as a possible D gene (6 bases). The CDR3 is 15 residues long. V was clipped by 0 bases and J by 8 bases, with 14 bases between them. CDR1 and CDR2 from the germline V gene are SGHTA and FQGTGA. The CDR3, as DNA: TGTGCCAGCAGCTTAACCGGAGGCGGGGTATATGAGCAGTTCTTC. Amino acids: CASSLTGGGVYEQFF.